The clone carrying this T cell receptor beta chain appeared a few times. The CDR3 totals 13 residues. With 3 bases removed from V and 1 base from J, the gap between germline ends came to 5 bases. Germline V gives CDR1 SGHRS, CDR2 YFSETQ. TCRdb reprocessed the 5' RACE reads via MiXCR and lists one record per CDR3 protein. The sample lists around 240,000 distinct CDR3 sequences, roughly a tenth occurring once. This sample is part of a study of identical twins. The source of this sequence is a man in his forties or fifties in good health. The rearrangement links TRBV5-1 to TRBJ1-3; D not certain. The sample taken for sequencing was memory T cells sorted from blood. As DNA, the CDR3 is TGCGCCAGCAGCTCGCTATCTGGAAACACCATATATTTT. This gives the protein CASSSLSGNTIYF.